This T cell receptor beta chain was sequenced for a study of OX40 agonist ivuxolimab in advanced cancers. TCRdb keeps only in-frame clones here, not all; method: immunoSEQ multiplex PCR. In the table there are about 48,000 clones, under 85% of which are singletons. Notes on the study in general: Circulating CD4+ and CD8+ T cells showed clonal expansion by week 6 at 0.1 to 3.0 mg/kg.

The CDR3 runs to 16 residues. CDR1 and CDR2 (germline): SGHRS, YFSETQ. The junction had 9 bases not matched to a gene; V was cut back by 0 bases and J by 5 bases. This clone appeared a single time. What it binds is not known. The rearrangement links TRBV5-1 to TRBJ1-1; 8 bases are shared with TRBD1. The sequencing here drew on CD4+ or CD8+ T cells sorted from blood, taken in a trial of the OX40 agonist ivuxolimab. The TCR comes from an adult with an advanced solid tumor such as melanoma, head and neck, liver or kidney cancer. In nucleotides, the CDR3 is TGCGCCAGCAGCTTGGTTTTGACAGGGGATGGGACTGAAGCTTTCTTT. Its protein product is CASSLVLTGDGTEAFF. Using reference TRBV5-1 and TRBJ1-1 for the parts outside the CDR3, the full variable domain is KAGVTQTPRYLIKTRGQQVTLSCSPISGHRSVSWYQQTPGQGLQFLFEYFSETQRNKGNFPGRFSGRQFSNSRSEMNVSTLELGDSALYLCASSLVLTGDGTEAFFGQGTRLTVV.